This TCR beta chain derives from a study of shared clonotypes between healthy human individuals. Per the germline V gene, CDR1 is MNHNY and CDR2 is SVGAGI (reference sequence). V was pared by 0 bases and J by 0 bases, with 4 bases between. The CDR3 is 14 residues long. Clones were sequenced by immunoSEQ multiplex PCR, and TCRdb holds only the in-frame ones, with some missing. The sample holds about 2 million clones, 95% seen once. About this clone itself: The sample has other DNA sequences that encode this CDR3 too.

V is TRBV6-6 and J is TRBJ2-3; D gene ambiguous. The clonotype originates from a man younger than 35 in good health. The sample was naive CD4+ T cells sorted from blood. Subset here: CD45RA+ positively selected. The CDR3 loop reads CASSYSSSTDTQYF. The DNA for the CDR3 is TGTGCCAGCAGTTACTCGTCTAGCACAGATACGCAGTATTTT.